One and the same sample provided the 7 T cell receptor beta chains below, sequenced in a study of T cells in localized non-small cell lung cancer. The assay was immunoSEQ multiplex PCR, and TCRdb's table has in-frame clones only and misses some. This table holds about 48,000 clones, roughly 80% found once. The sequences come from peripheral blood, collected before any cancer treatment. All receptors derive from a man between 35 and 75 years old with stage I squamous cell lung carcinoma.

The chain links TRBV5-4 to TRBJ2-1; TRBD1 agrees at 8 bases. V shed 4 bases and J 7 bases; nucleotides not matched to a gene: 10. There are 15 residues in the CDR3. Germline V CDR1 and CDR2: SGHNT, YYREEE (reference sequence). The CDR3 DNA reads TGTGCCAGCAGCAAACCTCAGGGGGCGGGTAATGAGCAGTTCTTC. Translating gives CASSKPQGAGNEQFF.

This clone showed up just once. The chain employs TRBV18 and TRBJ2-5, with D possibly being TRBD1 or TRBD2 (6 bases each). From germline, CDR1 is KGHSH and CDR2 LQKENI. The CDR3 runs 18 residues. Trimming removed 3 bases from V and 2 bases from J, with 22 bases in between. DNA of the CDR3: TGTGCCAGCTCACCCCAGCGTGGGGGGCCCGACCATCAAGAGACCCAGTACTTC. Translating gives CASSPQRGGPDHQETQYF.

The chain is built from TRBV6-4 and TRBJ2-3; D remains ambiguous. V gave up 3 bases and J gave up 10 bases, with 14 bases separating them. Germline V gives CDR1 MRHNA, CDR2 SNTAGT. The CDR3 runs 13 residues. In DNA, the CDR3 is TGTGCCAGCAGTGAGGACCCACGAGGTCCGCAGTATTTT. Encoded protein: CASSEDPRGPQYF.

This clone was counted a few times. The J gene is TRBJ2-7, the V gene TRBV7-9; TRBD2 agrees at 10 bases. Germline V gives CDR1 SEHNR, CDR2 FQNEAQ (reference sequence). The trim removed 3 bases at V and 0 bases at J, leaving 5 bases unmatched. The length of the CDR3 is 16 residues. CDR3 nucleotide sequence: TGTGCCAGCAGCTTCTATAGCGGGGGGAGCTCCTACGAGCAGTACTTC. This gives the protein CASSFYSGGSSYEQYF.

This clone was counted once. This sequence joins TRBV2 and TRBJ2-1; possibly TRBD1 or TRBD2 for D (6 bases each). Germline V lookup: CDR1 SNHLY, CDR2 FYNNEI. V was pared by 2 bases and J by 1 base, with 9 bases between. The CDR3 loop spans 15 amino acids. CDR3 in amino acids: CASSERGASYNEQFF. The CDR3, as DNA: TGTGCCAGCAGTGAAAGGGGGGCTTCCTACAATGAGCAGTTCTTC.

J is TRBJ2-3 and V is TRBV5-6; no clear D gene. Deletions cut 3 bases from V and 1 base from J, with 6 bases between. Germline V lookup: CDR1 SGHDT, CDR2 YYEEEE. This CDR3 is 13 amino acids long. The CDR3 loop reads CASSSLGTDTQYF. The CDR3 DNA sequence: TGTGCCAGCAGCTCCTTAGGCACAGATACGCAGTATTTT. Using reference TRBV5-6 and TRBJ2-3 for the parts outside the CDR3, the full variable domain is DAGVTQSPTHLIKTRGQQVTLRCSPKSGHDTVSWYQQALGQGPQFIFQYYEEEERQRGNFPDRFSGHQFPNYSSELNVNALLLGDSALYLCASSSLGTDTQYFGPGTRLTVL.

This rearrangement joins TRBV4-1 to TRBJ1-6; TRBD1 is a possible D gene (5 bases). Germline-derived CDR1 and CDR2 are MGHRA and YSYEKL. The CDR3 is 18 residues long. V dropped 0 bases and J dropped 0 bases, with 12 bases sitting between them. DNA of the CDR3: TGCGCCAGCAGCCAAGATCCCGGGGGGGGCTCCTATAATTCACCCCTCCACTTT. It yields the protein CASSQDPGGGSYNSPLHF.